The source of this TCR beta chain is a study of shared clonotypes between healthy human individuals. Study observations and caveats: Naive CD4 clonotypes were shared across a handful of donors at about 5%. A generally larger estimated richness was seen in naive subsets than in memory subsets. How much donors shared clonotypes was expected to be affected by sequencing depth.

About this clone: Its specificity is not known.

Evenly divided among several immunoSEQ plates was the genomic DNA of each subset. Repertoires were generated with immunoSEQ multiplex PCR, while TCRdb's copy carries only in-frame clones and drops some. Of 2 million to 2.5 million clones in the sample, roughly 90% were seen once. Looked up from germline, CDR1 is SGHAT and CDR2 is FQNNGV. The V segment lost 3 bases and the J segment 0 bases; nucleotides outside the gene matches: 11. CDR3 size: 17 residues. Sequenced: naive CD4+ T cells from PBMCs. Subset indicated: CD45RA+ positively selected. This sequence originates from a man in his late teens or twenties in good health. Some clones in this sample may be carry-over from other donors' samples. V is TRBV11-2 and J is TRBJ2-7, with 7 nucleotides matching TRBD2. CDR3 bases: TGTGCCAGCAGCTTCCTCCGGGGAGGGGCCCTCTCCTACGAGCAGTACTTC. Encoded protein: CASSFLRGGALSYEQYF.